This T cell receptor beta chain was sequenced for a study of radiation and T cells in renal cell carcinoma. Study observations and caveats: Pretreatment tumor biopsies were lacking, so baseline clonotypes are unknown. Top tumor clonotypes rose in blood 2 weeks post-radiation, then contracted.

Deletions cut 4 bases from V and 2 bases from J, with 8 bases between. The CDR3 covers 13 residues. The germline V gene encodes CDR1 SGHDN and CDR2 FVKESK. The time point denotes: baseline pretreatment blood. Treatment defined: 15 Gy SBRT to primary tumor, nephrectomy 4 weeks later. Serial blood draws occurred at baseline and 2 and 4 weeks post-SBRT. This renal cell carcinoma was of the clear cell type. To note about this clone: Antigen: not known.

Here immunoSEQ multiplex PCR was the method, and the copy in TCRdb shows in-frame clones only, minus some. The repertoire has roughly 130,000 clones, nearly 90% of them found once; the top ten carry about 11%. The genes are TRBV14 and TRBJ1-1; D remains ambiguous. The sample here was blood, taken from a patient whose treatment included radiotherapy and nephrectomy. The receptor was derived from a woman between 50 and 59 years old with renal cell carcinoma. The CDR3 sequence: CASSPSFNTEAFF. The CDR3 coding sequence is TGTGCCAGCAGCCCAAGTTTTAACACTGAAGCTTTCTTT.